This TCR beta chain was retrieved from a study of cytotoxic CD8 clonotypes in ibrutinib-treated CLL (dated by TCRdb to about 2021). A note on the overall study: The cohort was composed of more than ten relapsed/refractory and around 14 treatment-naive patients; IGHV unmutated status was identified in some 17 patients. Responses were partial in roughly 24 patients and complete in 2; after median about 68 months follow-up, around 15 stayed in remission and about twelve progressed. Response samples were obtained after a median of 12 months of treatment, with a range of about 6 to 40 months. Samples averaged around 280,000 productive templates and 90,000 to 100,000 productive rearrangements. Longitudinal samples were available for about 30% of the 86 trial participants. Cryopreserved peripheral blood mononuclear cells were collected before treatment, at response, and at either disease progression or sustained remission. Patients were still on ibrutinib when every remission and progressive disease sample was collected.

Concerning this clone: Its specific antigen is unknown. No much larger clone is present one base from it, and per-base qualities are unavailable.

The investigation overall reported the following: Baseline clonality was found to be higher than that of age-matched healthy donors and was strongly correlated with circulating CD8+ T-cell counts. Public clonotypes were rare and either contracted or stayed stable during treatment, and the rise in clonality at ibrutinib response reflected the expansion of private clonotypes. Sustained-remission and progressing patients did not have matched sampling times, and lymph node repertoires were not examined. Clonality increased at ibrutinib response, stayed stable in sustained remission, and fell back toward baseline at progression.

CDR1 SGHRS and CDR2 YFSETQ were looked up in the germline V gene. The CDR3 runs 18 amino acids, cysteine and phenylalanine included. The entry retains the CDR3 DNA only, 54 bases that are in frame from base 1. For this chain, trimming is 1 base at the V end and 4 bases at the J end, and the number of junction bases without a gene match is 17. Sample time point, as interpreted from the label and publication: 20 to 30 months on ibrutinib. Around 2 micrograms of genomic DNA were extracted from cryopreserved PBMCs for TCR beta library preparation. High-throughput TCR beta sequencing was performed on longitudinal blood samples from CLL patients receiving ibrutinib monotherapy. The patients were enrolled in a single-center, open-label phase 2 trial of ibrutinib monotherapy. Each clonotype received, on average, approximately 9.9x coverage in deep resolution sequencing performed on a MiSeq, where the target depth lay between 1 in 1 million and 1 in 200,000 T cells. The immunoSEQ hsTCRB Kit was used to generate the TCR beta libraries. As for the original processing: Data were analyzed with ImmunoSEQ Data Assistant and ImmunoSEQ Analyzer, with V, D and J genes assigned per IMGT definitions. Clonality was computed as one minus normalized Shannon entropy of productive rearrangement frequencies, ranging from 0 to 1. Only overrepresented clonotypes making up at least 0.05% of the repertoire of each patient were included in the public clonotype analysis. Repertoires from 10 to 15 age-matched healthy donors in immuneACCESS were used as clonality controls. TCRdb provides this immuneACCESS table in a form limited to in-frame rearrangements. Some clones are lacking; in checked studies, under half of them reflect an unresolved V gene, and why the rest are absent is not known. V and J calls and clone size follow that table, whereas D and trimming were derived from the DNA. This sample holds a few hundred thousand clones; under 75% were observed only once. The top ten clonotypes cover approximately 15% of the sample.

Material: PBMCs, obtained after 24 months of ibrutinib treatment. This TCR derives from a human donor with chronic lymphocytic leukemia. The chain is made from TRBV5-1 and TRBJ2-7; 7 nucleotides in the junction match TRBD2. The DNA reads as follows: TGCGCCAGCAGCTTGTTTTCGCGGGAGCAGGACCGGAGGTACGAGCAGTACTTC. Its coded protein is CASSLFSREQDRRYEQYF.